This record covers a single T cell receptor (beta chain). This sample is drawn from a study of T-cell reconstitution after alpha-beta-depleted transplantation in children. V was trimmed by 4 bases and J by 4 bases, leaving 13 bases between them. CDR3 size: 14 residues. Germline V CDR1 and CDR2: SGHRS, YFSETQ. The TCRbeta library was prepared with unique molecular identifiers. One entry per CDR3 protein results from TCRdb running MiXCR on the PCR reads. The sample lists 170,000 or so distinct CDR3 sequences; approximately 7% were seen once. The chain has TRBV5-1 and TRBJ2-3; no clear D gene. The specimen was PBMCs from the stem cell graft donor, collected from the stem cell graft. This clonotype originated in a human donor who donated a stem cell graft to a child with Wiskott-Aldrich syndrome. The CDR3 DNA reads TGCGCCAGCAGCCCCTCCGATGGGGCAGATACGCAGTATTTT. Translated, it gives CASSPSDGADTQYF.